The 15 T cell receptor beta chains listed next were all sequenced from one sample in a study of T-cell reconstitution after alpha-beta-depleted transplantation in children. This sample's TCRbeta library carried unique molecular identifier barcodes. MiXCR, run by TCRdb on the PCR reads, gives a single entry per CDR3 protein. The sample includes around 500,000 distinct CDR3 sequences, around 12% seen only once; the top ten take around 6%. Sequencing was performed on PBMCs from the stem cell graft donor, taken from the stem cell graft. The source of these receptors is a human donor who donated a stem cell graft to a child with combined immunodeficiency.

This clonotype was observed a few times. The chain is built from TRBV5-1 and TRBJ1-1, with a possible D match to TRBD1 (5 bases). Trimming took 6 bases from V and 0 from J, leaving 12 bases between them. The germline V gene encodes CDR1 SGHRS and CDR2 YFSETQ. CDR3 length: 14 residues. CDR3 region: CASTPTGVNTEAFF. CDR3 nucleotides: TGCGCCAGCACACCAACAGGAGTGAACACTGAAGCTTTCTTT.

The sample holds a few counts of this clonotype. This chain joins TRBV15 and TRBJ2-4, with D tentatively TRBD1 or TRBD2 (6 bases each). The CDR3 is 18 amino acids. V was pared by 0 bases and J by 7 bases, with 22 bases between. Germline CDR1 LNHNV, CDR2 YYDKDF (reference sequence). CDR3 bases: TGTGCCACCAGCAGAGATGGGGGTGGAGGGGGGCCAAGCAACATTCAGTACTTC. It codes for CATSRDGGGGGPSNIQYF.

V and J are TRBV7-2 and TRBJ2-4; 7 bases line up with TRBD2. J gave up 1 base and V 0 bases, and 6 bases lay outside the gene matches. Per the germline V gene, CDR1 is SGHTA and CDR2 is FQGNSA. This CDR3 contains 17 residues. The CDR3 here is CASSLAGGSVAKNIQYF. The CDR3 DNA is TGTGCCAGCAGCTTAGCGGGAGGGAGTGTCGCCAAAAACATTCAGTACTTC.

This clonotype was seen many times. The chain has TRBV20-1 and TRBJ1-1; D is perhaps TRBD1 (6 bases). CDR3 length: 15 residues. Germline lookup yields CDR1 DFQATT and CDR2 SNEGSKA (reference sequence). V was shortened by 5 bases and J by 2 bases, with 18 bases between the two germline ends. This CDR3 reads CSARSGALGNTEAFF. DNA of the CDR3: TGCAGTGCTCGATCAGGGGCGCTTGGCAACACTGAAGCTTTCTTT.

Ten or more counts support this clonotype. The chain joins TRBV12-3 or TRBV12-4 to TRBJ2-5; 11 bases agree with TRBD1. The CDR3 is made up of 14 amino acids. V was clipped by 5 bases and J by 4 bases; unmatched bases: 3. The CDR3, as DNA: TGTGCCAGCAGTATGGGACAGGGGGGAGAGACCCAGTACTTC. As protein: CASSMGQGGETQYF.

This chain connects TRBV29-1 to TRBJ2-7; the D is unclear. CDR1 and CDR2 (germline): SQVTM, ANQGSEA. CDR3 length equals 14 residues. Trimming left V 0 bases short and J 3 bases short, with 12 bases between. In nucleotides, the CDR3 is TGCAGCGTTGAAGATTCGCAATCAAACTACGAGCAGTACTTC. Translation: CSVEDSQSNYEQYF.

At least ten counts were recorded for this clonotype. The chain joins TRBV4-2 to TRBJ2-7; TRBD1 matches 7 bases. The CDR3 spans 16 residues. Germline V gene lookup returns CDR1 LGHNA and CDR2 YNFKEQ. The trim removed 3 bases at V and 3 bases at J, leaving 11 bases unmatched. This chain's CDR3 is CASSQNRDSQVYEQYF. The CDR3 bases are TGTGCCAGCAGCCAGAACCGGGACAGCCAGGTCTACGAGCAGTACTTC.

This clonotype was detected only a few times. V and J are TRBV5-1 and TRBJ1-1; 9 bases agree with TRBD1. CDR1 and CDR2 from the germline V gene are SGHRS and YFSETQ. Losses at the gene ends were 4 bases for V and 11 bases for J; bases not matched to a gene: 3. The CDR3 sequence is 11 residues long. The CDR3 bases are TGCGCCAGCAGCACGGACAGGGGTGCTTTCTTT. This codes for CASSTDRGAFF. Using reference TRBV5-1 and TRBJ1-1 for the parts outside the CDR3, the full variable domain is KAGVTQTPRYLIKTRGQQVTLSCSPISGHRSVSWYQQTPGQGLQFLFEYFSETQRNKGNFPGRFSGRQFSNSRSEMNVSTLELGDSALYLCASSTDRGAFFGQGTRLTVV.

This clonotype came up many times. The V gene is TRBV12-3 or TRBV12-4, the J gene TRBJ1-5; 8 bases line up with TRBD1. CDR3 size: 12 residues. The J segment lost 8 bases and the V segment lost 5 bases, leaving 2 bases of the junction unmatched. In nucleotides, the CDR3 is TGTGCCAGCAGTACAGGGGGGGAGCCCCAGCATTTT. This codes for CASSTGGEPQHF.

This clonotype has just a few counts. The junction and the germline gene differ at one end; a read error may be behind it. V gene TRBV12-3 or TRBV12-4 combines with J gene TRBJ2-3, with unresolved D. This CDR3 spans 15 amino acids. CDR3 region: CASSLDYTNTDTQCF. The CDR3 region has the DNA TGTGCCAGCAGTTTAGACTATACTAACACAGATACGCAGTGTTTT.

This clonotype has only a few counts. V is TRBV5-6 and J is TRBJ2-2, with TRBD2 identical over 13 bases. The J segment lost 9 bases and the V segment lost 4 bases, leaving 3 bases of the junction unmatched. The CDR3 extends over 14 amino acids. CDR1 and CDR2 from the germline V gene are SGHDT and YYEEEE. CDR3 nucleotides: TGTGCCAGCAGCAGGACTAGCGGGAGTCGGGAGCTGTTTTTT. It translates to CASSRTSGSRELFF.

This clonotype has more than one count but fewer than ten. The chain recombines TRBV12-3 or TRBV12-4 with TRBJ1-2, with D hard to call. With 2 bases removed from V and 4 bases from J, the gap between germline ends came to 5 bases. The CDR3 contains 12 residues. The CDR3 sequence is CASSLQSYGYTF. DNA for the CDR3: TGTGCCAGCAGTTTACAGAGCTATGGCTACACCTTC.

This clonotype was seen repeatedly, ten times or more. This chain links TRBV4-2 with TRBJ2-1, with D maybe TRBD1 (5 bases). Looked up from germline, CDR1 is LGHNA and CDR2 is YNFKEQ. This CDR3 contains 14 residues. V shed 0 bases and J shed 14 bases, with 17 bases lying between them. The CDR3 spells CASSQELAQASEFF. The CDR3 DNA sequence: TGTGCCAGCAGCCAAGAGTTAGCACAGGCGAGTGAGTTCTTC.

Ten or more counts support this clonotype. The V call is TRBV12-3 or TRBV12-4, the J call TRBJ1-2, with D tentatively TRBD1 (6 bases). This CDR3 region has 14 residues. V lost 3 bases, J lost 7 bases, and 15 bases lay in between. The CDR3 DNA reads as TGTGCCAGCAGTTTCCCGGGGGGCTGGGGTGGCTACACCTTC. Protein: CASSFPGGWGGYTF.

The CDR3, as DNA: TGTGCCGCAGCGGGACAAATTTACGAGCAGTACTTC. It encodes CAAAGQIYEQYF. V and J are TRBV10-3 and TRBJ2-7; a weak D match, TRBD2 (7 bases). CDR1 and CDR2 (germline): ENHRY, SYGVKD. V was pared by 11 bases and J by 4 bases, with 15 bases between. The CDR3 consists of 12 residues.